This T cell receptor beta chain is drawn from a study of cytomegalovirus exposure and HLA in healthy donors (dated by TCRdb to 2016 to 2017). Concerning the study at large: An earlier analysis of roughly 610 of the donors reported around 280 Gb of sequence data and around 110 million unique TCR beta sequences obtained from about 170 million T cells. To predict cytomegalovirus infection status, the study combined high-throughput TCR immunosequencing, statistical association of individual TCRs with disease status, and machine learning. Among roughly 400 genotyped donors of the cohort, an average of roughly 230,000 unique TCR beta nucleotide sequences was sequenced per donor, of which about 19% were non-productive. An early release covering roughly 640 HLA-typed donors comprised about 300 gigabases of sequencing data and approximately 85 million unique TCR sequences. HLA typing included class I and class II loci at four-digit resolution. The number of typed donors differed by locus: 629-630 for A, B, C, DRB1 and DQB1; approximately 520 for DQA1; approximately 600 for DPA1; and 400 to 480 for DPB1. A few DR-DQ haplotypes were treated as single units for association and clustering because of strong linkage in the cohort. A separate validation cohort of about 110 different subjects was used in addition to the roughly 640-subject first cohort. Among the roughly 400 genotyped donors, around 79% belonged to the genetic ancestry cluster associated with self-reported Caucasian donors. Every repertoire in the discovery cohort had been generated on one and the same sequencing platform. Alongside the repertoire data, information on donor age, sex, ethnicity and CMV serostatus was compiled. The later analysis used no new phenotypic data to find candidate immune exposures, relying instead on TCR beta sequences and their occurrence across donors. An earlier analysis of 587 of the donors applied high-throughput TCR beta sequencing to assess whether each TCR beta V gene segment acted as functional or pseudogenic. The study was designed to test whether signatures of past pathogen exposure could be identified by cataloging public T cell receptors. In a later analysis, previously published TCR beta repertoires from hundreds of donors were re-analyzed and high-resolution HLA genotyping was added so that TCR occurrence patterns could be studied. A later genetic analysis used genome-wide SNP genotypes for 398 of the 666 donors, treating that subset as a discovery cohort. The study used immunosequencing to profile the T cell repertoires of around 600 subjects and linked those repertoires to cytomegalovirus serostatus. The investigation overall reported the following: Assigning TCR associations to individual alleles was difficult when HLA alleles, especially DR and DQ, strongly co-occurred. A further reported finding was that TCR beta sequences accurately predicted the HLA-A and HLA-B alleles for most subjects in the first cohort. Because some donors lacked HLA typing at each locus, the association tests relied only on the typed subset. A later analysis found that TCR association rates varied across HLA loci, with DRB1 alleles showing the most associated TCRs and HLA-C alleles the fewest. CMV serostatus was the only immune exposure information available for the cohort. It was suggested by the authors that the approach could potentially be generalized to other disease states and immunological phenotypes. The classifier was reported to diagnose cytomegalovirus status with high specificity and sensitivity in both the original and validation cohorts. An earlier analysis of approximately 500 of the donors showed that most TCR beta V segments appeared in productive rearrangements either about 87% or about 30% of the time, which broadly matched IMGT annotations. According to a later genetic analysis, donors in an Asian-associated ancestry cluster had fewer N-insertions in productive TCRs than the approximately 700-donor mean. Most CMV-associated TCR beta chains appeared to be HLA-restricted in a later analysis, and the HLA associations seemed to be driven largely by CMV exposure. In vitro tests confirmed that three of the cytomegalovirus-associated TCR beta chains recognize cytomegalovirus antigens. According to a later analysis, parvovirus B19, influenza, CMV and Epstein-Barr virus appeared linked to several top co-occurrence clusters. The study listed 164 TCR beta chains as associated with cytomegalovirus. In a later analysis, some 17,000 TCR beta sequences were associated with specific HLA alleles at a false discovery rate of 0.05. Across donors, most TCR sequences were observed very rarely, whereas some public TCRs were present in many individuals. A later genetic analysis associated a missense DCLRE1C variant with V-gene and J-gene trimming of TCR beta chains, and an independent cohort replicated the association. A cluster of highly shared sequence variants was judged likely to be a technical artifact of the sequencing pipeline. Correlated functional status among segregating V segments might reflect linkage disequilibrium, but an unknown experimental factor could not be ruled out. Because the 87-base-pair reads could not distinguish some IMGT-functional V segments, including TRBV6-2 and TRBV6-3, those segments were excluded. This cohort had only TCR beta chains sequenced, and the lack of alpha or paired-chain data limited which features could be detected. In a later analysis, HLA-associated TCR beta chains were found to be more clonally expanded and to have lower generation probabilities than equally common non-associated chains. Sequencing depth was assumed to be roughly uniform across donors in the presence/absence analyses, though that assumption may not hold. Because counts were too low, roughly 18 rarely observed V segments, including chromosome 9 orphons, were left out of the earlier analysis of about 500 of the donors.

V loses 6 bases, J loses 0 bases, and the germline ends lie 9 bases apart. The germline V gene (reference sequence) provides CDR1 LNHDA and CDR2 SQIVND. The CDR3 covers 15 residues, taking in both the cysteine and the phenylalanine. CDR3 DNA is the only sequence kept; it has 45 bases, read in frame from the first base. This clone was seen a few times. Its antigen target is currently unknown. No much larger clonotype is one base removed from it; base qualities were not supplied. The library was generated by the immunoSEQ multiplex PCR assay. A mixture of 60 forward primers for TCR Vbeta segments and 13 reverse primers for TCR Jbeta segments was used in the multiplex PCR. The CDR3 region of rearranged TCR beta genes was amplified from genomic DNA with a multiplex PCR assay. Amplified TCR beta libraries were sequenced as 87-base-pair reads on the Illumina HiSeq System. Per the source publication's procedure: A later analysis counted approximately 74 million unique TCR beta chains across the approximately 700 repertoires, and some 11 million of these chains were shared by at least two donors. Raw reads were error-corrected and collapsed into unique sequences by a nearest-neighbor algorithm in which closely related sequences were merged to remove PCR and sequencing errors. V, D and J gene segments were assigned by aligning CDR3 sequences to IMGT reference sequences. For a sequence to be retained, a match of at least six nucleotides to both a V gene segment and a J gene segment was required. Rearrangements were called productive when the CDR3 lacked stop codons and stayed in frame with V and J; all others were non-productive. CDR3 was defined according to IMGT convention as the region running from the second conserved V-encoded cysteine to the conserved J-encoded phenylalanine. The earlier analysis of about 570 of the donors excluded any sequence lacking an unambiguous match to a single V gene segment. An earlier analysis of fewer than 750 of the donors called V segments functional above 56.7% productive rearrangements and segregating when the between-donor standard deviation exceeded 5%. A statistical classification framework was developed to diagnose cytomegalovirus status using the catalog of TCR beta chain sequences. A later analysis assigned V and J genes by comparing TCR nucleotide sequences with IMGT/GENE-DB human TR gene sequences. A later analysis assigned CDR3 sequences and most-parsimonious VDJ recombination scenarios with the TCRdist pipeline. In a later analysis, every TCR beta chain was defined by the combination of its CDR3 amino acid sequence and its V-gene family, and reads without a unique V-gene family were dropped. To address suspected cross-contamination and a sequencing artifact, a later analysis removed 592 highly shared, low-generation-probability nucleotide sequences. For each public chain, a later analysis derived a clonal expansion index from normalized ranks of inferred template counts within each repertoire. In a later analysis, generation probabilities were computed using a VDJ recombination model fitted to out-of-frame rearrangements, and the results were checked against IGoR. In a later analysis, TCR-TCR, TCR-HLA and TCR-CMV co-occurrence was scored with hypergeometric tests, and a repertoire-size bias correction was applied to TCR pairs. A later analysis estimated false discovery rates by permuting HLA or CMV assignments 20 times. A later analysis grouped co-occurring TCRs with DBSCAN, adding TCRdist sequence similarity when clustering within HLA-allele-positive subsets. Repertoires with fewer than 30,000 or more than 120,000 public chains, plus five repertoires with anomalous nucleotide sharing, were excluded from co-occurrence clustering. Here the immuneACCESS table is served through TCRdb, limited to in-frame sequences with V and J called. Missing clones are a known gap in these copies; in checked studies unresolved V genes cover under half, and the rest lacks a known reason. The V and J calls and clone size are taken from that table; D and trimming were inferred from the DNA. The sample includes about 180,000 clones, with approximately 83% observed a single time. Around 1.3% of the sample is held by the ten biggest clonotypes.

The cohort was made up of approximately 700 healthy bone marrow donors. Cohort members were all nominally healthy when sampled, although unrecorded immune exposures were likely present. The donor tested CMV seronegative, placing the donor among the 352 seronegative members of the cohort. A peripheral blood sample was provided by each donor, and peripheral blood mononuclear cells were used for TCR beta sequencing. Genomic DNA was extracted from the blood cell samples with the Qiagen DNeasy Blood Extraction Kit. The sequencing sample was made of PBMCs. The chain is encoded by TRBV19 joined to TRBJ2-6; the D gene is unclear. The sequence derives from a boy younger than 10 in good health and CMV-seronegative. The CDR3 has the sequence CASSLLNSGANVLTF. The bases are TGTGCCAGTAGCCTACTCAACTCTGGGGCCAACGTCCTGACTTTC.